A single sample is the source of the 32 T cell receptor beta chains below, sequenced in a study of blood T cell repertoires in COVID-19. Assay used: immunoSEQ multiplex PCR; TCRdb lists only in-frame clones, some missing. Of 150,000 to 200,000 clones listed, roughly nine tenths are singletons. Sample: peripheral blood. These receptors all come from a woman aged 80 or over in a cohort sampled during active or convalescent COVID-19.

This clone has a handful of counts. The rearrangement uses TRBV10-1 and TRBJ2-3; 7 bases fit TRBD2. From germline, CDR1 is WNHNN and CDR2 SYGVQD (reference sequence). This CDR3 spans 16 amino acids. The J segment lost 0 bases and the V segment lost 3 bases, leaving 6 bases of the junction unmatched. CDR3 loop: CASSEPAGMSTDTQYF. CDR3 DNA sequence: TGCGCCAGCAGTGAACCAGCGGGGATGAGCACAGATACGCAGTATTTT.

This clone occurred once. The chain is built from TRBV9 and TRBJ1-5; D might be TRBD1 (5 bases). Germline V gene sequence: CDR1 SGDLS, CDR2 YYNGEE. V shed 0 bases and J shed 5 bases, with 9 bases lying between them. This CDR3 region has 14 residues. The CDR3 region has the DNA TGTGCCAGCAGCGTAGAACCAGGGTATCAGCCCCAGCATTTT. Protein sequence: CASSVEPGYQPQHF.

The V gene is TRBV27, the J gene TRBJ1-1; D may be TRBD1 (5 bases). This CDR3 region has 16 residues. Germline loops: CDR1 MNHEY, CDR2 SMNVEV (reference sequence). The ends were cut back, 6 bases at V and 1 base at J, with 18 bases in the middle. The CDR3 DNA follows: TGTGCCAGCAGCCCACTGGGGGGATTTAAGAACACTGAAGCTTTCTTT. Its translation is CASSPLGGFKNTEAFF.

This clone has only one observation. The CDR3 region is CASSYSAQDGYTF. In nucleotides, the CDR3 is TGTGCCAGCAGTTACTCGGCTCAAGATGGCTACACCTTC. This chain joins TRBV6-5 and TRBJ1-2; D is unresolved. V lost 0 bases and J lost 6, with 8 bases in between. The germline V gene has CDR1 MNHEY and CDR2 SVGAGI. The CDR3 is 13 residues long.

The chain combines TRBV7-2 with TRBJ2-7; a possible D gene is TRBD1 (6 bases). Germline V gene lookup returns CDR1 SGHTA and CDR2 FQGNSA. The CDR3 is 15 residues long. Trimming removed 5 bases at V and 2 bases at J, with 16 bases between. The CDR3 protein is CASSAGQPITYEQYF. The CDR3 DNA follows: TGTGCCAGCAGCGCCGGACAGCCGATAACCTACGAGCAGTACTTC.

A word on this clone: The same CDR3 also results from other DNA sequences found in this sample. The V call is TRBV19, the J call TRBJ2-1, with 7 bases fitting TRBD2. V shed 3 bases, J shed 3 bases, and the junction held 2 bases outside the gene matches. The CDR3 has 14 residues. Per germline, CDR1 LNHDA and CDR2 SQIVND (reference sequence). This CDR3 reads CASSITGGYNEQFF. The CDR3 DNA follows: TGTGCCAGTAGTATTACGGGGGGCTACAATGAGCAGTTCTTC.

The chain uses TRBV2 and TRBJ1-2; tentatively, D is TRBD1 (6 bases). With 6 bases removed from V and 2 bases from J, the gap between germline ends came to 16 bases. In germline, CDR1 is SNHLY, CDR2 FYNNEI. CDR3 size: 15 residues. For the CDR3, the DNA is TGTGCCAGCAGCGCCTCTGACAGGATAAACTATGGCTACACCTTC. Translating gives CASSASDRINYGYTF.

The chain recombines TRBV28 with TRBJ1-2, with a possible D match to TRBD1 (6 bases). This CDR3 region has 12 residues. CDR1 and CDR2 from the germline V gene are MDHEN and SYDVKM. V lost 6 bases and J 5 bases, leaving 10 bases between the germline ends. The CDR3 protein is CASSPGEYGYTF. In nucleotides, the CDR3 is TGTGCCAGCAGCCCAGGGGAATATGGCTACACCTTC.

V is TRBV3-1 (or the pseudogene TRBV3-2) and J is TRBJ2-1; 12 bases match TRBD2. The CDR3 length is 19 residues. Trimming took 3 bases from V and 9 from J; bases not matched to a gene: 18. Looked up from germline, CDR1 is LGHDT and CDR2 is YNNKEL (reference sequence). This CDR3 reads CASSQPGASGRARSGEQFF. CDR3 in DNA: TGTGCCAGCAGCCAGCCCGGGGCTAGCGGGAGGGCCCGTTCGGGTGAGCAGTTCTTC.

V gene TRBV6-4 combines with J gene TRBJ2-2, with unresolved D. The germline CDR1 and CDR2 sequences are MRHNA and SNTAGT. V shed 2 bases and J shed 7 bases, with 11 bases lying between them. The CDR3 has 14 residues. The CDR3 bases are TGTGCCAGCAGTGACCTAAAGTTTAGCGGGGAGCTGTTTTTT. Protein sequence: CASSDLKFSGELFF.

The gene calls are TRBV27 and TRBJ1-5; 9 bases align to TRBD1. The length of the CDR3 is 16 residues. V trimming: 6 bases; J trimming: 1 base; junction bases outside the gene matches: 7. CDR1 is MNHEY and CDR2 is SMNVEV in the germline V gene (reference sequence). CDR3 DNA sequence: TGTGCCAGCAGCCAACAGGGGGCGGGGAGCAATCAGCCCCAGCATTTT. This sequence encodes CASSQQGAGSNQPQHF.

The chain couples TRBV13 to TRBJ1-4, with 7 bases aligning to TRBD1. The CDR3 loop spans 16 amino acids. Trimming took 5 bases from V and 6 from J; bases not matched to a gene: 12. Germline V gene sequence: CDR1 PRHDT, CDR2 FYEKMQ (reference sequence). CDR3 in amino acids: CASSASTGTAYEKLFF. CDR3 in DNA: TGTGCCAGCAGCGCCTCGACCGGGACAGCCTATGAAAAACTGTTTTTT.

V and J are TRBV7-9 and TRBJ1-2, with D possibly matching TRBD1 (5 bases). CDR1 and CDR2 (germline): SEHNR, FQNEAQ (reference sequence). Between the trimmed V and J ends, which lost 1 base and 3 bases, there was a span of 15 bases. The CDR3 sequence is 16 residues long. The CDR3 loop is CASSLVRAGRYYGYTF. The CDR3 DNA follows: TGTGCCAGCAGCTTAGTCAGGGCTGGCCGCTACTATGGCTACACCTTC.

V is TRBV27 and J is TRBJ1-6; a weak D match, TRBD1 (6 bases). Germline assignment: CDR1 MNHEY and CDR2 SMNVEV (reference sequence). This CDR3 spans 16 amino acids. The V end lost 3 bases, the J end lost 3 bases, and 12 bases lay between the germline ends. CDR3 coding DNA: TGTGCCAGCAGTTTCCGGGGGGACATCTATAATTCACCCCTCCACTTT. Encoded protein: CASSFRGDIYNSPLHF.

The sample holds one count of this clone. V and J are TRBV5-5 and TRBJ1-2, with D hard to call. Germline CDR1 and CDR2: SGHKS and YYEKEE (reference sequence). CDR3 size: 13 residues. V lost 2 bases, J lost 2 bases, and 7 bases lay in between. This CDR3 is CASSFTENYGYTF. The CDR3 DNA sequence: TGTGCCAGCAGCTTCACAGAGAACTATGGCTACACCTTC.

The chain carries TRBV2 and TRBJ2-7; TRBD2 agrees at 10 bases. The CDR3 extends over 16 amino acids. After removal of 8 bases from V and 0 bases from J, the junction contained 10 bases not matched to a gene. CDR1 and CDR2 (germline): SNHLY, FYNNEI. CDR3 sequence (DNA): TGTGCCAGCCGAGTAGCGGGAGGTTCTTTCTCCTACGAGCAGTACGTC. Amino acids: CASRVAGGSFSYEQYV.

The V call is TRBV2, the J call TRBJ1-5; the match to TRBD1 covers 9 bases. With V trimmed by 7 bases and J by 1 base, 5 bases remained unmatched. This CDR3 is 15 amino acids long. Germline CDR1 SNHLY, CDR2 FYNNEI. The CDR3 sequence: CASMGQGLSNQPQHF. The CDR3 region has the DNA TGTGCCAGCATGGGACAGGGCCTAAGCAATCAGCCCCAGCATTTT.

This clone appeared a few times. This chain uses TRBV6-5 with TRBJ1-2; D perhaps matches TRBD1 (6 bases). Germline CDR1 is MNHEY and CDR2 is SVGAGI. This CDR3 contains 13 residues. Trimming took off 8 bases at V and 2 bases at J, with 12 bases between the two ends. This CDR3 reads CASATDRNYGYTF. CDR3 sequence (DNA): TGTGCCAGCGCAACAGACAGGAACTATGGCTACACCTTC.

V gene TRBV5-6 combines with J gene TRBJ2-7; 9 bases map to TRBD1. V shed 2 bases and J 5 bases; nucleotides not matched to a gene: 8. The germline gives CDR1 SGHDT, CDR2 YYEEEE. The CDR3 consists of 15 residues. CDR3 DNA sequence: TGTGCCAGCAGCTTAGGCGGGACAGGGAATCACGAGCAGTACTTC. Translated: CASSLGGTGNHEQYF.

The gene calls are TRBV27 and TRBJ1-5; D is perhaps TRBD1 (5 bases). CDR3 size: 16 residues. Trimming took 6 bases from V and 0 from J, leaving 15 bases between them. Germline lookup yields CDR1 MNHEY and CDR2 SMNVEV (reference sequence). The CDR3 is CASRSDSRVSNQPQHF. Here the CDR3 DNA reads TGTGCCAGCAGGTCAGACAGCAGAGTTAGCAATCAGCCCCAGCATTTT.

The chain has TRBV5-1 and TRBJ2-5; D possibly corresponds to TRBD1 (7 bases). The V gene lost 0 bases and the J gene lost 4 bases, with 13 bases spanning the gap. The CDR3 is made up of 15 amino acids. CDR1 is SGHRS and CDR2 is YFSETQ in the germline V gene. The CDR3 DNA follows: TGCGCCAGCAGCTTGGGTCAGGGGGGAAGAGAGACCCAGTACTTC. As protein: CASSLGQGGRETQYF.

The CDR3 region has the DNA TGTGCCAGCATTGGTGGCAGGGGGTTAAACTATGGCTACACCTTC. It yields the protein CASIGGRGLNYGYTF. The chain recombines TRBV27 with TRBJ1-2, with TRBD1 matching 7 bases. Germline V gene lookup returns CDR1 MNHEY and CDR2 SMNVEV (reference sequence). The trim removed 7 bases at V and 2 bases at J, leaving 10 bases unmatched. This CDR3 has 15 amino acids.

The chain couples TRBV27 to TRBJ1-5; no clear D gene. V was shortened by 5 bases and J by 4 bases, with 12 bases between the two germline ends. Germline assignment: CDR1 MNHEY and CDR2 SMNVEV (reference sequence). CDR3 length: 14 residues. The CDR3 DNA reads as TGTGCCAGCAGTCCCCACGGGGAAAATCAGCCCCAGCATTTT. Residues: CASSPHGENQPQHF.

With regard to this clone: A read error is likely, as this CDR3 ends without the conserved phenylalanine or tryptophan. Because the CDR3's place on the DNA is in doubt, the DNA is left out and the CDR3 is given as listed by TCRdb. The chain carries TRBV6-5 and TRBJ1-1; no DNA check was done on the table's D call, TRBD1. CDR1 MNHEY and CDR2 SVGAGI come from the germline V gene. Termini included, the CDR3 measures 16 amino acids. CDR3 amino acids: CASSSQGTGGGYTRLT.

The chain joins TRBV28 to TRBJ1-1, with D unclear. V was shortened by 7 bases and J by 5 bases, with 20 bases between the two germline ends. The length of the CDR3 is 15 residues. The V gene's germline CDR1 is MDHEN and CDR2 SYDVKM. CDR3 DNA sequence: TGTGCCAGCAACCGAGCGGCCTCCCCCAATACTGAAGCTTTCTTT. Encoded protein: CASNRAASPNTEAFF.

The chain's CDR3 is CASTPMTGRYGYTF. The CDR3 DNA sequence: TGTGCCAGCACCCCCATGACAGGACGTTATGGCTACACCTTC. The genes are TRBV19 and TRBJ1-2, with a tentative D call TRBD1 (6 bases). The V gene's germline CDR1 is LNHDA and CDR2 SQIVND (reference sequence). The germline V and J ends were trimmed by 9 bases and 5 bases, with 19 bases remaining between them. The CDR3 contains 14 residues.

The chain has TRBV24-1 and TRBJ1-5; D remains ambiguous. This CDR3 is built from 15 residues. Deletions cut 2 bases from V and 6 bases from J, with 13 bases between. Germline CDR1 and CDR2: KGHDR and SFDVKD. The CDR3 loop reads CATSDSSGNFQPQHF. For the CDR3, the DNA is TGTGCCACCAGTGATTCCTCAGGTAACTTTCAGCCCCAGCATTTT.

This chain connects TRBV2 to TRBJ1-3; 8 nucleotides match TRBD1. Germline assignment: CDR1 SNHLY and CDR2 FYNNEI. With 6 bases clipped from V and 3 bases from J, the junction kept 4 bases outside the gene matches. The CDR3 loop spans 14 amino acids. The DNA of the CDR3 is TGTGCCAGCAGGGACAGGGTTGGTGGAAACACCATATATTTT. Protein product: CASRDRVGGNTIYF.

This chain uses TRBV4-2 with TRBJ1-5, with 7 positions matching TRBD1. V lost 4 bases to trimming and J lost 7 bases; unmatched junction nucleotides: 7. This CDR3 region has 14 residues. Germline values: CDR1 LGHNA, CDR2 YNFKEQ. CDR3 sequence: CASSPTGESQPQHF. The DNA for the CDR3 is TGTGCCAGCAGCCCCACAGGGGAGTCCCAGCCCCAGCATTTT.

This rearrangement joins TRBV28 to TRBJ1-5, with a possible D match to TRBD1 (6 bases). Germline CDR1 reads MDHEN; CDR2 reads SYDVKM. Between the trimmed V and J ends, which lost 5 bases and 0 bases, there was a span of 14 bases. This CDR3 comprises 16 residues. The CDR3 protein is CASSPGQTYSNQPQHF. The CDR3 region has the DNA TGTGCCAGCAGTCCAGGACAGACCTATAGCAATCAGCCCCAGCATTTT.

The chain couples TRBV10-3 to TRBJ1-5, with TRBD1 identical over 7 bases. The CDR3 loop spans 15 amino acids. The V segment lost 2 bases and the J segment 5 bases; nucleotides outside the gene matches: 6. From germline, CDR1 is ENHRY and CDR2 SYGVKD. CDR3: CAISEEQGRHQPQHF. Written as DNA, the CDR3 is TGTGCCATCAGTGAGGAACAGGGGAGGCATCAGCCCCAGCATTTT.

This clone came up a few times. V usage is TRBV9 and J usage is TRBJ2-1; 10 bases agree with TRBD2. V lost 0 bases, J lost 8 bases, and 5 bases stayed unmatched. This CDR3 has 15 amino acids. Germline V gene lookup returns CDR1 SGDLS and CDR2 YYNGEE. The chain's CDR3 is CASSVVASGGYEQFF. CDR3 coding DNA: TGTGCCAGCAGCGTAGTAGCTAGCGGGGGTTATGAGCAGTTCTTC. Variable domain in full (rest from reference TRBV9 and TRBJ2-1): DSGVTQTPKHLITATGQRVTLRCSPRSGDLSVYWYQQSLDQGLQFLIQYYNGEERAKGNILERFSAQQFPDLHSELNLSSLELGDSALYFCASSVVASGGYEQFFGPGTRLTVL.